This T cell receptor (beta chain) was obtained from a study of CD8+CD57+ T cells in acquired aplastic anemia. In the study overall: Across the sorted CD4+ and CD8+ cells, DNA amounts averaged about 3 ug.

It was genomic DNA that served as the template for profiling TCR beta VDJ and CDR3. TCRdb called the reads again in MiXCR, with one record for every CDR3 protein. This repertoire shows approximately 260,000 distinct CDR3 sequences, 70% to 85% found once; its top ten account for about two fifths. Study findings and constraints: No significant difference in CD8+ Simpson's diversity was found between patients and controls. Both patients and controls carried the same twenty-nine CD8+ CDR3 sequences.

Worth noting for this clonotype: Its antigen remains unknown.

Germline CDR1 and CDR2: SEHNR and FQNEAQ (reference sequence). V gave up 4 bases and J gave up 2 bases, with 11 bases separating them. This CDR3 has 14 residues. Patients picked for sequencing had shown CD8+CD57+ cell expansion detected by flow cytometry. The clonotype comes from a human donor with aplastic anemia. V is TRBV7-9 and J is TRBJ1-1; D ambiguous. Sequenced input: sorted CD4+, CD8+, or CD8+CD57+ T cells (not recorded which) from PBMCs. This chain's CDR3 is CASSWSGSNTEAFF. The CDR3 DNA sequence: TGTGCCAGCAGCTGGTCAGGAAGCAACACTGAAGCTTTCTTT.